The rows below give T cell receptor beta chains drawn from one sample of a study of blood T cell repertoires in COVID-19. The data were produced by immunoSEQ multiplex PCR, yet TCRdb's version contains in-frame clones alone and is incomplete. The sample lists approximately 46,000 clones, 82% occurring once. Sequencing used peripheral blood. The receptors originated from a woman aged 55-75 years with acute or convalescent COVID-19. Each CDR3 is given with its conserved first and last residue. A D gene is named only where the DNA matches it firmly. Size tells how often a clone was seen (once, few, many) or the class of an expanded clone, and some rows leave it out.

d_call: NA; j_call: TRBJ1-5; v_call: TRBV18; clone_size: few; cdr3_length: 14; cdr3_aa: CASSLSRREQPQHF; cdr3_nt: TGTGCCAGCTCACTCTCAAGACGGGAACAGCCCCAGCATTTT
d_call: TRBD2; j_call: TRBJ2-1; v_call: TRBV18; clone_size: NA; cdr3_length: 14; cdr3_aa: CASSPSAGVHEQFF; cdr3_nt: TGTGCCAGCTCACCTTCCGCGGGGGTACATGAGCAGTTCTTC
d_call: TRBD1; j_call: TRBJ1-3; v_call: TRBV7-9; clone_size: NA; cdr3_length: 15; cdr3_aa: CASSKSGTGTYTIYF; cdr3_nt: TGTGCCAGCAGCAAATCCGGGACAGGGACATACACCATATATTTT
d_call: NA; j_call: TRBJ2-4; v_call: TRBV29-1; clone_size: NA; cdr3_length: 14; cdr3_aa: CSVVDGIAKNIQYF; cdr3_nt: TGCAGCGTCGTCGACGGGATAGCCAAAAACATTCAGTACTTC
d_call: NA; j_call: TRBJ1-2; v_call: TRBV5-4; clone_size: NA; cdr3_length: 13; cdr3_aa: CASSLYGNYGYTF; cdr3_nt: TGTGCCAGCAGCTTGTACGGGAACTATGGCTACACCTTC
d_call: NA; j_call: TRBJ1-3; v_call: TRBV10-3; clone_size: NA; cdr3_length: 13; cdr3_aa: CAISGGSGNTIYF; cdr3_nt: TGTGCCATCAGTGGCGGTTCTGGAAACACCATATATTTT
d_call: NA; j_call: TRBJ2-7; v_call: TRBV27; clone_size: NA; cdr3_length: 16; cdr3_aa: CASSPSLTSSSYEQYF; cdr3_nt: TGTGCCAGCAGTCCTTCCCTTACTTCAAGCTCCTACGAGCAGTACTTC
d_call: TRBD1; j_call: TRBJ1-2; v_call: TRBV28; clone_size: NA; cdr3_length: 16; cdr3_aa: CASSSSGTGSDYGYTF; cdr3_nt: TGTGCCAGCAGTTCTTCCGGGACAGGGTCCGACTATGGCTACACCTTC
d_call: TRBD1; j_call: TRBJ2-4; v_call: TRBV6-5; clone_size: NA; cdr3_length: 16; cdr3_aa: CASSFTDRGAKNIQYF; cdr3_nt: TGTGCCAGCAGTTTTACAGACAGGGGGGCCAAAAACATTCAGTACTTC
d_call: NA; j_call: TRBJ1-2; v_call: TRBV2; clone_size: once; cdr3_length: 14; cdr3_aa: CASTWDSKRIGYTF; cdr3_nt: TGTGCCAGCACCTGGGACTCAAAAAGGATTGGCTACACCTTC
d_call: NA; j_call: TRBJ1-2; v_call: TRBV2; clone_size: few; cdr3_length: 13; cdr3_aa: CASSEGERYGYTF; cdr3_nt: TGTGCCAGCAGTGAAGGTGAGCGCTATGGCTACACCTTC
d_call: NA; j_call: TRBJ1-5; v_call: TRBV2; clone_size: NA; cdr3_length: 14; cdr3_aa: CASSLRTGNQPQHF; cdr3_nt: TGTGCCAGCAGCTTAAGGACAGGCAATCAGCCCCAGCATTTT
d_call: TRBD2; j_call: TRBJ2-7; v_call: TRBV18; clone_size: NA; cdr3_length: 15; cdr3_aa: CASSPPPAGASEQYF; cdr3_nt: TGTGCCAGCTCACCACCCCCAGCGGGAGCTAGCGAGCAGTACTTC
d_call: NA; j_call: TRBJ1-4; v_call: TRBV19; clone_size: NA; cdr3_length: 14; cdr3_aa: CASKETGGSAKLFF; cdr3_nt: TGTGCCAGTAAAGAGACAGGCGGATCGGCAAAACTGTTTTTT
d_call: TRBD2; j_call: TRBJ2-6; v_call: TRBV6-4; clone_size: NA; cdr3_length: 19; cdr3_aa: CASSKLAGATISGANVLTF; cdr3_nt: TGTGCCAGCAGTAAATTAGCGGGGGCCACCATCTCTGGGGCCAACGTCCTGACTTTC
d_call: NA; j_call: TRBJ1-6; v_call: TRBV19; clone_size: NA; cdr3_length: 14; cdr3_aa: CASRTGTYNSPLHF; cdr3_nt: TGTGCCAGTAGGACAGGCACCTATAATTCACCCCTCCACTTT
d_call: NA; j_call: TRBJ2-7; v_call: TRBV10-3; clone_size: NA; cdr3_length: 12; cdr3_aa: CAISDEPPEQYF; cdr3_nt: TGTGCCATCAGTGACGAGCCCCCCGAGCAGTACTTC
d_call: NA; j_call: TRBJ2-7; v_call: TRBV28; clone_size: NA; cdr3_length: 14; cdr3_aa: CASNHLARTYEQYF; cdr3_nt: TGTGCCAGCAACCACCTGGCGAGGACCTACGAGCAGTACTTC
d_call: NA; j_call: TRBJ1-6; v_call: TRBV27; clone_size: NA; cdr3_length: 14; cdr3_aa: CASSFGLENSPLHF; cdr3_nt: TGTGCCAGCAGTTTTGGACTGGAAAATTCACCCCTCCACTTT
d_call: TRBD2; j_call: TRBJ2-7; v_call: TRBV5-1; clone_size: few; cdr3_length: 14; cdr3_aa: CASRLGTTAYEQYF; cdr3_nt: TGCGCCAGCAGGTTGGGGACTACCGCCTACGAGCAGTACTTC
d_call: TRBD1; j_call: TRBJ2-7; v_call: TRBV11-3; clone_size: NA; cdr3_length: 17; cdr3_aa: CASSLPQTGTESYEQYF; cdr3_nt: TGTGCCAGCAGCTTACCCCAAACTGGGACAGAAAGCTACGAGCAGTACTTC
d_call: NA; j_call: TRBJ1-3; v_call: TRBV19; clone_size: NA; cdr3_length: 15; cdr3_aa: CASRTHLLSGNTIYF; cdr3_nt: TGTGCCAGTAGAACCCACTTGCTCTCTGGAAACACCATATATTTT
d_call: NA; j_call: TRBJ2-3; v_call: TRBV28; clone_size: NA; cdr3_length: 12; cdr3_aa: CASVSSTDTQYF; cdr3_nt: TGTGCCAGCGTGTCTAGCACAGATACGCAGTATTTT
d_call: NA; j_call: TRBJ2-7; v_call: TRBV15; clone_size: NA; cdr3_length: 16; cdr3_aa: CATSRETGLGVVEQYF; cdr3_nt: TGTGCCACCAGCAGGGAAACAGGGTTGGGAGTGGTCGAGCAGTACTTC